This T cell receptor (beta chain) stems from a study of OX40 agonist ivuxolimab in advanced cancers. For the wider study: Ivuxolimab, which targeted the costimulatory receptor OX40 (CD134), was an agonistic, fully human IgG2 monoclonal antibody. Intravenous ivuxolimab was administered to patients every 2 weeks at six dose levels: 0.01, 0.1, 0.3, 1.5, 3 and 10 mg/kg. Of the approximately 53 patients in dose escalation, about 20 had hepatocellular carcinoma, roughly 15 had melanoma, 9 had renal cell carcinoma and 9 had head and neck cancer. The dose-escalation cohort was 82.7% male with a mean age of approximately 60 years, ranging from roughly 23 to 80. Patients were allowed to have had prior anti-PD-1, anti-PD-L1 or anti-CTLA-4 therapy, and 40% of the dose-escalation patients had previously received checkpoint inhibitors. Partial responses occurred in three dose-escalation patients, of whom one had hepatocellular carcinoma and two had cutaneous melanoma. The purpose of peripheral TCRbeta sequencing was to test whether ivuxolimab changed TCR sequence diversity and led to clonal T-cell expansion. The paper covers the monotherapy dose-escalation part of the phase I ivuxolimab trial, which included N of about 50 patients.

Worth noting for this clone: Which antigen it targets is not known. No base quality values were provided; no much bigger clone lies one nucleotide off.

Patients with a history of autoimmune disease or receiving systemic immunosuppression were excluded from the trial. Peripheral blood for TCR sequencing was collected from all dose cohorts at baseline, on cycle 4 day 1, and on cycle 7 day 1. Samples came from an open-label, multicenter, first-in-human phase I dose-escalation trial of ivuxolimab. Adults with locally advanced or metastatic melanoma, renal cell carcinoma, hepatocellular carcinoma or head and neck squamous cell carcinoma were enrolled in the trial. Before TCR sequencing, CD4+ T cells and CD8+ T cells were sorted from peripheral blood as separate populations. For sequencing of the TCRbeta CDR3 region, genomic DNA was extracted from the sorted cells. The immunoSEQ Assay was used for sequencing of TCRbeta CDR3 regions. The source is immuneACCESS, and TCRdb retained only in-frame sequences with V and J called. Part of the clones is not carried over; for the studies checked, unresolved V genes explain less than half of this, and the remainder is unexplained. Present in this sample are 90,000 to 120,000 clones, approximately 90% of which were seen just once. The top ten hold 0.95% to 1.5% of the sample.

V lost 4 bases and J lost 1 base; the stretch between them is 21 bases long. Taken from cysteine to phenylalanine, the CDR3 has 18 residues. Just the 54-base CDR3 DNA is kept, in frame starting at base 1. As encoded in the germline V gene (reference sequence), CDR1 is SGHKS while CDR2 is YYEKEE. What the study reported, not specific to this receptor: In partial responders in the 0.1-3.0 mg/kg groups, normalized peripheral clonal expansion was found to be among the lowest, especially among CD8+ T cells. At doses of 0.1 to 3.0 mg/kg, clonal expansion of both CD4+ and CD8+ blood T cells was observed from baseline to week 6. After ivuxolimab, CD8+ T cells had more expanded clones than CD4+ T cells on average. Low levels of normalized T-cell clonal expansion were also shown by some nonresponding patients. Antigen specificity was not determined for the clonally expanded peripheral T cells.

The chain couples TRBV5-5 to TRBJ2-4; the D gene is perhaps TRBD1, from 6 matching bases. The specimen was CD4+ or CD8+ T cells sorted from blood, collected in a trial of the OX40 agonist ivuxolimab. This clonotype originated in an adult with an advanced solid tumor such as melanoma, head and neck, liver or kidney cancer. The CDR3 reads CASSPGQLRGAAKNIQYF. Here is the DNA: TGTGCCAGCAGCCCAGGACAGTTAAGAGGCGCGGCCAAAAACATTCAGTACTTC.